One sample yielded the 21 T cell receptor beta chains listed below, sequenced in a study of OX40 agonist ivuxolimab in advanced cancers. Sequencing used immunoSEQ multiplex PCR; TCRdb keeps in-frame clones, though not all of them. This table holds approximately 100,000 clones, around 90% found once. This sample comprised CD4+ or CD8+ T cells sorted from blood, obtained in a trial of the OX40 agonist ivuxolimab. The receptors stem from an adult with an advanced solid tumor such as melanoma, head and neck, liver or kidney cancer.

This clone was counted between two and nine times. V usage is TRBV2 and J usage is TRBJ1-2; no clear D gene. V lost 1 base to trimming and J lost 5 bases, with 11 bases between them. Looked up from germline, CDR1 is SNHLY and CDR2 is FYNNEI. The CDR3 totals 14 residues. CDR3 nucleotides: TGTGCCAGCAGTGAAGTAGGATCGGGGTATGGCTACACCTTC. Translating it yields CASSEVGSGYGYTF. Together with reference TRBV2 and TRBJ1-2, the CDR3 gives the full variable domain: EPEVTQTPSHQVTQMGQEVILRCVPISNHLYFYWYRQILGQKVEFLVSFYNNEISEKSEIFDDQFSVERPDGSNFTLKIRSTKLEDSAMYFCASSEVGSGYGYTFGSGTRLTVV.

This sequence joins TRBV23-1 and TRBJ1-1; D remains ambiguous. TRBV23-1 is filed as an ORF, its function uncertain. The CDR3 is 11 residues long. Trimming left V 3 bases short and J 7 bases short, with 6 bases between. The CDR3 DNA is TGCGCCAGCAGTCAGGAGGGTGAAGCTTTCTTT. Encoded protein: CASSQEGEAFF.

This rearrangement joins TRBV29-1 to TRBJ2-7, with D perhaps matching TRBD2 (6 bases). Trimming removed 4 bases from V and 2 bases from J, with 12 bases in between. The V gene's germline CDR1 is SQVTM and CDR2 ANQGSEA. The CDR3 covers 13 residues. This CDR3 is CSVVSERAYEQYF. The CDR3 coding sequence is TGCAGCGTTGTGTCCGAGCGGGCCTACGAGCAGTACTTC.

V gene TRBV5-6 combines with J gene TRBJ2-1; 9 bases are a match to TRBD1. V shed 0 bases, J shed 2 bases, and the junction held 0 bases outside the gene matches. The CDR3 is made up of 15 amino acids. CDR1 and CDR2 (germline): SGHDT, YYEEEE. This CDR3 reads CASSLDRGPYNEQFF. DNA of the CDR3: TGTGCCAGCAGCTTGGACAGGGGGCCCTACAATGAGCAGTTCTTC.

The chain links TRBV11-3 to TRBJ2-7; 9 nucleotides line up with TRBD2. In germline, CDR1 is SGHNT, CDR2 YENEEA. V was clipped by 5 bases and J by 6 bases; unmatched bases: 11. The CDR3 is 15 amino acids. DNA for the CDR3: TGTGCCAGCAGCCGACGTAGCGGGAGTTTCGGCGAGCAGTACTTC. It codes for CASSRRSGSFGEQYF.

In its sample, this clone was seen once. The chain joins TRBV18 to TRBJ2-1, with 9 bases identical to TRBD1. CDR1 KGHSH and CDR2 LQKENI come from the germline V gene. CDR3 length: 16 amino acids. V gave up 0 bases and J gave up 4 bases; unmatched junction bases: 4. CDR3 amino acids: CASSPPGQGYYNEQFF. In DNA form, the CDR3 reads TGTGCCAGCTCACCACCGGGACAGGGCTATTACAATGAGCAGTTCTTC.

The gene calls are TRBV7-2 and TRBJ2-1, with TRBD2 identical over 11 bases. This CDR3 region has 16 residues. The V segment lost 5 bases and the J segment 4 bases; nucleotides outside the gene matches: 7. The germline V gene has CDR1 SGHTA and CDR2 FQGNSA. Here the CDR3 DNA reads TGTGCCAGCAGCCCCCGGCCTAGCGGGAGGTACAATGAGCAGTTCTTC. It is translated as CASSPRPSGRYNEQFF.

The gene calls are TRBV6-1 and TRBJ2-7; no clear D. The CDR3 contains 12 residues. CDR1 is MNHNS and CDR2 is SASEGT in the germline V gene. Between the trimmed V and J ends, which lost 8 bases and 2 bases, there was a span of 10 bases. The CDR3 loop is CASWIRTYEQYF. CDR3 coding DNA: TGTGCCAGCTGGATTCGGACCTACGAGCAGTACTTC.

This clone was observed a single time. V gene TRBV25-1 combines with J gene TRBJ2-3; 7 bases align to TRBD2. V lost 5 bases to trimming and J lost 2 bases; unmatched junction nucleotides: 1. CDR3 size: 13 residues. Germline V gene data show CDR1 as MGHDK and CDR2 as SYGVNS. The CDR3 bases are TGTGCCAGCAGTACTAGCGACACAGATACGCAGTATTTT. Its protein product is CASSTSDTDTQYF.

The rearrangement uses TRBV28 and TRBJ1-1, with 7 bases aligning to TRBD1. Germline V gene sequence: CDR1 MDHEN, CDR2 SYDVKM. This CDR3 is built from 14 residues. The V segment lost 6 bases and the J segment 4 bases; nucleotides outside the gene matches: 8. The CDR3, as DNA: TGTGCCAGCAGCCGACACAGGGGAGGCACTGAAGCTTTCTTT. This translates into CASSRHRGGTEAFF.

The genes are TRBV7-2 and TRBJ2-2; D uncertain. This CDR3 region has 15 residues. CDR1 is SGHTA, CDR2 FQGNSA, per germline. V was trimmed by 1 base and J by 4 bases, leaving 10 bases between them. The CDR3 spells CASSLGLPRTGELFF. The CDR3, as DNA: TGTGCCAGCAGCTTAGGGCTACCTCGCACCGGGGAGCTGTTTTTT.

The chain is built from TRBV5-6 and TRBJ1-6; the match to TRBD1 covers 8 bases. The CDR3 totals 15 residues. Germline trimming cut 4 bases from V and 7 bases from J; bases unmatched to any gene: 7. Per the germline V gene, CDR1 is SGHDT and CDR2 is YYEEEE. The CDR3 sequence: CASSADRAKNSPLHF. In nucleotides, the CDR3 is TGTGCCAGCAGCGCGGACAGGGCAAAAAATTCACCCCTCCACTTT.

The V and J genes are TRBV7-2 and TRBJ1-4, with 9 bases fitting TRBD1. Germline CDR1 SGHTA, CDR2 FQGNSA. The junction had 9 bases not matched to a gene; V was cut back by 4 bases and J by 6 bases. The CDR3 contains 16 residues. The CDR3 DNA reads TGTGCCAGCAGCTCAATACAGGGGGCGCCGGATGAAAAACTGTTTTTT. This translates into CASSSIQGAPDEKLFF.

This chain uses TRBV6-1 with TRBJ2-2, with D perhaps matching TRBD2 (5 bases). V was cut by 3 bases and J by 8 bases, with 7 bases left in between. CDR1 is MNHNS, CDR2 SASEGT, per germline. This CDR3 contains 12 residues. Written as DNA, the CDR3 is TGTGCCAGCAGTGACGGGGTAGGGGAGCTGTTTTTT. Protein sequence: CASSDGVGELFF.

This clone turned up a few times. The rearrangement links TRBV4-3 to TRBJ2-1; weak D call: TRBD2 (5 bases). Trimming took off 1 base at V and 4 bases at J, with 11 bases between the two ends. CDR3 length equals 15 residues. The V gene's germline CDR1 is LGHNA and CDR2 YSLEER. The CDR3: CASSQALTIYNEQFF. The CDR3 bases are TGCGCCAGCAGCCAAGCCCTGACTATTTACAATGAGCAGTTCTTC.

V and J are TRBV2 and TRBJ1-1, with D tentatively TRBD1 (5 bases). CDR1 is SNHLY, CDR2 FYNNEI, per germline. There are 14 residues in the CDR3. V was pared by 7 bases and J by 6 bases, with 18 bases between. CDR3 amino acids: CASTPTTGVSEAFF. In nucleotides, the CDR3 is TGTGCCAGCACCCCAACGACGGGGGTTTCTGAAGCTTTCTTT.

The rearrangement links TRBV5-1 to TRBJ2-5; no definite D call. Trimming took off 4 bases at V and 0 bases at J, with 10 bases between the two ends. Germline assignment: CDR1 SGHRS and CDR2 YFSETQ. The CDR3 is 14 residues long. For the CDR3, the DNA is TGCGCCAGCAGCCCCGCCTACAACCAAGAGACCCAGTACTTC. Protein product: CASSPAYNQETQYF.

The CDR3 DNA reads as TGTGCCAGCAGTTTTTTAGGTGAGCAGTACTTC. Protein product: CASSFLGEQYF. The chain links TRBV6-5 to TRBJ2-7, with no clear D. Germline V gene lookup returns CDR1 MNHEY and CDR2 SVGAGI. Trimming removed 4 bases from V and 7 bases from J, with 8 bases in between. This CDR3 has 11 residues.

Turning to this clone: This CDR3 is also generated by other DNA sequences in the sample. This chain uses TRBV5-1 with TRBJ2-3, with unresolved D. The CDR3 loop spans 15 amino acids. V lost 0 bases, J lost 0 bases, and 8 bases lay in between. Germline CDR1 reads SGHRS; CDR2 reads YFSETQ. CDR3 sequence (DNA): TGCGCCAGCAGCTTGGTTCAGCCTAGCACAGATACGCAGTATTTT. It yields the protein CASSLVQPSTDTQYF.

The chain has TRBV5-4 and TRBJ2-7, with 13 nucleotides matching TRBD2. This CDR3 has 15 residues. The germline V gene encodes CDR1 SGHNT and CDR2 YYREEE (reference sequence). Unmatched junction bases numbered 3, after V lost 0 bases and J lost 6 bases. CDR3 protein: CASSLGGLAGSEQYF. The CDR3 coding sequence is TGTGCCAGCAGCTTGGGGGGACTAGCGGGATCCGAGCAGTACTTC.

The chain combines TRBV11-3 with TRBJ2-7, with TRBD2 matching over 7 bases. Germline V gives CDR1 SGHNT, CDR2 YENEEA. The ends lost 1 base at V and 4 bases at J; junction bases unmatched: 7. The CDR3 sequence is 15 residues long. Written as DNA, the CDR3 is TGTGCCAGCAGCTTAGGGGGACTACTACTATACGAGCAGTACTTC. Translation gives CASSLGGLLLYEQYF. Full variable domain (remainder filled in from reference TRBV11-3 and TRBJ2-7): EAGVVQSPRYKIIEKKQPVAFWCNPISGHNTLYWYLQNLGQGPELLIRYENEEAVDDSQLPKDRFSAERLKGVDSTLKIQPAELGDSAVYLCASSLGGLLLYEQYFGPGTRLTVT.